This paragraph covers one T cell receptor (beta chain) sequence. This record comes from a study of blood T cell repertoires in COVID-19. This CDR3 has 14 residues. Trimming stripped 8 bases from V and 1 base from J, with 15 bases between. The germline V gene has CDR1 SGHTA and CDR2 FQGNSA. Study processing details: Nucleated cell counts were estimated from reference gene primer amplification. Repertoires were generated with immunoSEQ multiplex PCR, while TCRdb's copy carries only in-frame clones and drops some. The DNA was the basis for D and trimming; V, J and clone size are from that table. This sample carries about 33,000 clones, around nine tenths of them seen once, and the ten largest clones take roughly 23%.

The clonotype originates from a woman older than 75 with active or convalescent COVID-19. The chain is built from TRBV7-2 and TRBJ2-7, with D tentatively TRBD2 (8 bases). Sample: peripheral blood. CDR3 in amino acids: CASEGAGGSYEQYF. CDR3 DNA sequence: TGTGCCAGCGAGGGGGCGGGGGGTTCCTACGAGCAGTACTTC.